The 28 T cell receptor beta chains below all came from one sample that was sequenced in a study of CD8+CD57+ T cells in acquired aplastic anemia. Genomic DNA, serving as template, underwent TCR beta VDJ and CDR3 profiling. TCRdb passed the reads through MiXCR, listing each CDR3 protein once. The repertoire holds about 180,000 distinct CDR3 sequences, with roughly 50% as singletons. Patients selected for sequencing had displayed CD8+CD57+ cell expansion by flow cytometry. Sequencing used sorted CD4+, CD8+, or CD8+CD57+ T cells (not recorded which) from PBMCs. The receptors were sampled from a human donor with aplastic anemia.

The chain couples TRBV7-6 to TRBJ1-6; D uncertain. Germline loops: CDR1 SGHVS, CDR2 FNYEAQ. The CDR3 extends over 13 amino acids. V lost 1 base to trimming and J lost 8 bases, with 6 bases between them. The CDR3 reads CASSLEGYSPLHF. Written as DNA, the CDR3 is TGTGCCAGCAGCTTAGAGGGTTATTCACCCCTCCACTTT.

V usage is TRBV2 and J usage is TRBJ1-3; perhaps TRBD1 as D (6 bases). V lost 6 bases and J 3 bases, leaving 9 bases between the germline ends. Per germline, CDR1 SNHLY and CDR2 FYNNEI. The CDR3 totals 13 residues. The CDR3 sequence is CASSGDIGNTIYF. For the CDR3, the DNA is TGTGCCAGCAGCGGGGACATTGGAAACACCATATATTTT.

This clonotype was observed a few times. The DNA for the CDR3 is TGTGCCGCAGGGACCTATGGCTACACCTTC. Amino acids: CAAGTYGYTF. This sequence joins TRBV12-3 or TRBV12-4 and TRBJ1-2; tentative D call: TRBD1 (5 bases). This CDR3 has 10 residues. V was clipped by 11 bases and J by 4 bases, with 8 bases between them.

This clonotype has just a few counts. V and J are TRBV18 and TRBJ1-2, with no clear D. Germline V lookup: CDR1 KGHSH, CDR2 LQKENI. The CDR3 covers 12 residues. V lost 6 bases and J lost 2, with 7 bases in between. In nucleotides, the CDR3 is TGTGCCAGCTCCGGCACCAACTATGGCTACACCTTC. Amino acid sequence: CASSGTNYGYTF.

Remarks on this clonotype: A junction boundary mismatches the germline segment, possibly from a read error. The chain carries TRBV20-1 and TRBJ1-1; 7 positions agree with TRBD1. The CDR3 loop spans 15 amino acids. Germline CDR1 and CDR2: DFQATT and SNEGSKA (reference sequence). In DNA form, the CDR3 reads TGCAGTGCTGGAGACAGGGTGAGGATGAACACTGAAGCTTTCTTT. It yields the protein CSAGDRVRMNTEAFF.

The chain carries TRBV7-9 and TRBJ1-2; D gene uncertain. CDR1 and CDR2 (germline): SEHNR, FQNEAQ (reference sequence). CDR3 length: 12 residues. V was cut by 3 bases and J by 8 bases, with 10 bases left in between. The CDR3 reads CASSFGEEGYTF. CDR3 nucleotide sequence: TGTGCCAGCAGCTTCGGGGAGGAAGGCTACACCTTC.

This clonotype was seen only once. J is TRBJ1-2 and V is TRBV7-9; D not certain. The V end was cut by 1 base, the J end by 8 bases, with 5 bases between. Germline V gives CDR1 SEHNR, CDR2 FQNEAQ (reference sequence). This CDR3 is built from 11 residues. DNA for the CDR3: TGTGCCAGCAGCTTAGACACGGGCTACACCTTC. It encodes CASSLDTGYTF.

The gene calls are TRBV20-1 and TRBJ1-2; tentatively, D is TRBD1 (6 bases). Germline V CDR1 and CDR2: DFQATT, SNEGSKA (reference sequence). Trimming pared 5 bases from V and 8 bases from J, leaving 24 bases between. There are 15 residues in the CDR3. For the CDR3, the DNA is TGCAGTGCTGGATCATGGGGGGGCGCCGGGTACGGCTACACCTTC. Translated, it gives CSAGSWGGAGYGYTF.

The chain has TRBV29-1 and TRBJ1-2; a weak D match, TRBD1 (5 bases). The CDR3 has 12 amino acids. In germline, CDR1 is SQVTM, CDR2 ANQGSEA. Trimming took 4 bases from V and 4 from J, leaving 10 bases between them. The CDR3 region has the DNA TGCAGCGTTGTTTGGGGGACCTATGGCTACACCTTC. Translating it yields CSVVWGTYGYTF.

At least ten counts were recorded for this clonotype. This sequence joins TRBV6-1 and TRBJ2-7; D not certain. Looked up from germline, CDR1 is MNHNS and CDR2 is SASEGT. The CDR3 is made up of 13 amino acids. The V gene lost 7 bases and the J gene lost 2 bases, with 12 bases spanning the gap. The CDR3 bases are TGTGCCAGCAATATCGGGTCGACCTACGAGCAGTACTTC. Protein product: CASNIGSTYEQYF.

The chain employs TRBV29-1 and TRBJ2-5, with D possibly TRBD1 on 6 matching bases. Looked up from germline, CDR1 is SQVTM and CDR2 is ANQGSEA. The CDR3 contains 12 residues. Trimming pared 4 bases from V and 2 bases from J, leaving 8 bases between. The CDR3 is CSVGTVQETQYF. CDR3 DNA: TGCAGCGTTGGGACAGTACAAGAGACCCAGTACTTC.

This clonotype has a count of ten or more. The chain recombines TRBV30 with TRBJ1-2; D call uncertain. CDR1 GTSNPN and CDR2 SVGIG come from the germline V gene (reference sequence). The CDR3 consists of 12 residues. Trimming cost V 3 bases and J 8 bases, with 13 bases left between them. The CDR3 here is CAWRQIFAGYTF. Written as DNA, the CDR3 is TGTGCCTGGAGACAGATCTTCGCGGGCTACACCTTC.

The genes are TRBV7-9 and TRBJ2-2, with 10 bases lining up with TRBD2. Germline CDR1 reads SEHNR; CDR2 reads FQNEAQ (reference sequence). J gave up 6 bases and V 5 bases, and 6 bases lay outside the gene matches. This CDR3 is 15 amino acids long. CDR3 bases: TGTGCCAGCAGCCCTAGCGGGAGAGCCCCCGGGGAGCTGTTTTTT. It yields the protein CASSPSGRAPGELFF.

This clonotype was counted only a few times. This may be a read error, as it is one base from a much larger clone. This chain links TRBV7-9 with TRBJ1-1; D is unclear. Per the germline V gene, CDR1 is SEHNR and CDR2 is FQNEAQ (reference sequence). The CDR3 sequence is 17 residues long. The CDR3 loop reads CTSSSRPLGSRYTEAFF. The CDR3 region has the DNA TGTACCAGCAGCTCCAGGCCTTTGGGGTCACGGTACACTGAAGCTTTCTTT.

This clonotype was counted a few times. The genes are TRBV9 and TRBJ1-6; 8 nucleotides agree with TRBD1. Germline values: CDR1 SGDLS, CDR2 YYNGEE. The CDR3 has 15 amino acids. Trimming at V came to 3 bases and at J to 8 bases, leaving 7 bases not matched to a gene. The CDR3 spells CASSATRGPDSPLHF. In DNA form, the CDR3 reads TGTGCCAGCAGCGCAACCAGGGGGCCTGATTCACCCCTCCACTTT.

There are many counts of this clonotype. The rearrangement joins TRBV7-7 to TRBJ1-1; D call uncertain. Germline V gives CDR1 SSHAT, CDR2 FNYEAQ (reference sequence). This CDR3 has 13 residues. The germline V and J ends were trimmed by 1 base and 2 bases, with 5 bases remaining between them. The CDR3 is CASSLDSNTEAFF. The CDR3 DNA sequence: TGTGCCAGCAGCTTAGACAGTAACACTGAAGCTTTCTTT.

The chain couples TRBV20-1 to TRBJ2-1; tentatively, D is TRBD1 or TRBD2 (5 bases each). V was clipped by 1 base and J by 8 bases, with 21 bases between them. The germline V gene encodes CDR1 DFQATT and CDR2 SNEGSKA (reference sequence). The CDR3 is made up of 16 amino acids. The chain's CDR3 is CSARGRRKRDVYEQFF. In nucleotides, the CDR3 is TGCAGTGCTAGAGGACGAAGGAAAAGGGACGTCTATGAGCAGTTCTTC.

As concerns this clonotype: This may stem from a read error, because a much larger clone lies one nucleotide away. J is TRBJ2-2 and V is TRBV14; no clear D gene. This CDR3 contains 13 residues. The germline V and J ends were trimmed by 3 bases and 6 bases, with 8 bases remaining between them. The germline V gene has CDR1 SGHDN and CDR2 FVKESK. CDR3 bases: TGTGCCAGCAGCCAGTCAGACTCCGGGGAGCTGTTTTTT. This sequence encodes CASSQSDSGELFF.

The chain combines TRBV29-1 with TRBJ1-5; D possibly corresponds to TRBD1 (5 bases). V lost 7 bases and J lost 4, with 14 bases in between. From germline, CDR1 is SQVTM and CDR2 ANQGSEA. CDR3 length: 13 residues. DNA of the CDR3: TGCAGCGCCGGGGGGGAAGGGAATCAGCCCCAGCATTTT. Translated, it gives CSAGGEGNQPQHF.

The CDR3 loop reads CASSQLAGGTDTQYF. CDR3 nucleotide sequence: TGTGCCAGCAGCCAACTAGCGGGGGGGACAGATACGCAGTATTTT. The chain is built from TRBV11-2 and TRBJ2-3; 13 positions match TRBD2. With 5 bases clipped from V and 3 bases from J, the junction kept 2 bases outside the gene matches. The CDR3 loop spans 15 amino acids. Per germline, CDR1 SGHAT and CDR2 FQNNGV.

The V and J genes are TRBV29-1 and TRBJ2-7; TRBD2 is a possible D gene (6 bases). Trimming took 6 bases from V and 3 from J, leaving 18 bases between them. CDR1 is SQVTM and CDR2 is ANQGSEA in the germline V gene. The CDR3 extends over 14 amino acids. CDR3 DNA: TGCAGCGTCGACCCGGGACGGGGAGGCTACGAGCAGTACTTC. Translated, it gives CSVDPGRGGYEQYF.

This chain uses TRBV7-8 with TRBJ1-3; 7 bases map to TRBD1. The CDR3 is 16 residues long. Trimming removed 4 bases from V and 4 bases from J; junction bases left unmatched: 10. Germline CDR1 and CDR2: SGHVS and FQNEAQ. CDR3 loop: CASSYDRDRSGNTIYF. DNA of the CDR3: TGTGCCAGCAGCTACGACAGGGATCGATCAGGAAACACCATATATTTT.

This clonotype was detected a few times. This rearrangement joins TRBV19 to TRBJ1-6; the D is unclear. V was cut by 7 bases and J by 9 bases, with 16 bases left in between. Per the germline V gene, CDR1 is LNHDA and CDR2 is SQIVND (reference sequence). The length of the CDR3 is 14 residues. In nucleotides, the CDR3 is TGTGCCAGTATACCCACGCCAGACGGTTCACCCCTCCACTTT. Amino acid sequence: CASIPTPDGSPLHF.

This clonotype has only a few counts. Since a much larger clone is just one base distant, this may be a read error. The chain recombines TRBV5-1 with TRBJ1-1; D unclear. The CDR3 contains 12 residues. Looked up from germline, CDR1 is SGHRS and CDR2 is YFSETQ. As DNA, the CDR3 is TGCGCCTGCAGCTTGGACTACACTGAAGCTTTCTTT. This sequence encodes CACSLDYTEAFF.

About this clonotype itself: The junction does not match germline at one end; this may be a read error. The chain recombines TRBV20-1 with TRBJ2-7; the D is unclear. In germline, CDR1 is DFQATT, CDR2 SNEGSKA (reference sequence). The CDR3 totals 12 residues. CDR3: CSASETSYGQYF. The DNA of the CDR3 is TGCAGTGCTAGCGAAACCTCCTACGGGCAGTACTTC.

This chain joins TRBV29-1 and TRBJ2-3; TRBD1 might be the D (6 bases). The CDR3 spans 13 residues. The V gene's germline CDR1 is SQVTM and CDR2 ANQGSEA. V lost 7 bases and J 2 bases, leaving 13 bases between the germline ends. In DNA, the CDR3 is TGCAGCGCCGGGACAAAGAACACAGATACGCAGTATTTT. Its protein is CSAGTKNTDTQYF.

The rearrangement links TRBV15 to TRBJ1-2; 7 bases line up with TRBD1. The CDR3 spans 14 residues. Germline trimming cut 0 bases from V and 6 bases from J; bases unmatched to any gene: 4. CDR1 is LNHNV and CDR2 is YYDKDF in the germline V gene (reference sequence). The CDR3 DNA reads TGTGCCACCAGCAGAGACCAGGGGGGCCATGGCTACACCTTC. Its translation is CATSRDQGGHGYTF.

The J gene is TRBJ2-2, the V gene TRBV5-1; 9 bases are a match to TRBD1. The trim removed 3 bases at V and 3 bases at J, leaving 3 bases unmatched. The germline V gene encodes CDR1 SGHRS and CDR2 YFSETQ. This CDR3 region has 15 residues. CDR3 loop: CASSSTGGDTGELFF. In DNA, the CDR3 is TGCGCCAGCAGCTCGACAGGGGGAGACACCGGGGAGCTGTTTTTT.